This TCR beta chain was obtained from a study of T cell responses to AZD1222 COVID-19 vaccine. The CDR3 has 15 residues. Germline values: CDR1 LNHDA, CDR2 SQIVND (reference sequence). V lost 3 bases and J lost 1, with 11 bases in between. Details on this clone: Its cognate antigen is unknown.

Here immunoSEQ multiplex PCR was the method, and the copy in TCRdb shows in-frame clones only, minus some. This sample has about 140,000 clones, with about nine tenths found just once. Study outcomes and limitations: Spike-specific TCR breadth and depth went up after people got two AZD1222 doses.

The receptor was derived from an adult in good health. The specimen was peripheral blood, collected on day 0 of AZD1222 vaccination. This sequence joins TRBV19 and TRBJ2-3; possible D gene TRBD2, 5 bases. The CDR3 region is CASSIYSGGTDTQYF. CDR3 DNA sequence: TGTGCCAGTAGTATTTACTCCGGGGGCACAGATACGCAGTATTTT.